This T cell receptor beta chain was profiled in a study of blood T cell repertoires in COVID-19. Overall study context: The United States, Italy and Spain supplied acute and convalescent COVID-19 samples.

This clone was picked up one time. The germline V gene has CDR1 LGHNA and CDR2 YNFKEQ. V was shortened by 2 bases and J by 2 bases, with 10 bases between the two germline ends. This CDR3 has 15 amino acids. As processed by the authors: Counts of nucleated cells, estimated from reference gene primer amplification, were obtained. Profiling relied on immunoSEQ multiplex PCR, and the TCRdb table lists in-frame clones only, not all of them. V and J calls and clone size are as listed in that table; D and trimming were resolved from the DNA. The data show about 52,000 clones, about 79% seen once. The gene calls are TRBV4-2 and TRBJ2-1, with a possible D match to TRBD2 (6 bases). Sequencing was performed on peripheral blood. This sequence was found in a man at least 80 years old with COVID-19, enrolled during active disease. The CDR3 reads CASSQPGRTYNEQFF. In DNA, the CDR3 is TGTGCCAGCAGCCAACCAGGGAGGACCTACAATGAGCAGTTCTTC.